The text below deals with one T cell receptor beta chain. The data were obtained in a study of beta chain features in type 1 diabetes. Of the isolated RNA, all was reverse transcribed, and so the sequenced material was expressed TCRB transcripts. The data were produced by immunoSEQ multiplex PCR, yet TCRdb's version contains in-frame clones alone and is incomplete. Of about 260,000 clones in the sample, 68% were seen once. The CDR3 is 14 amino acids. Trimming pared 2 bases from V and 5 bases from J, leaving 10 bases between. Germline values: CDR1 GTSNPN, CDR2 SVGIG (reference sequence). This clonotype originated in a man aged 25-45 years in good health. V and J are TRBV30 and TRBJ1-6; a possible D gene is TRBD1 (5 bases). Sequencing input: naive CD4+ T cells from blood. This chain's CDR3 is CAWSLQGNNSPLHF. CDR3 DNA: TGTGCCTGGAGTCTCCAGGGTAATAATTCACCCCTCCACTTT.